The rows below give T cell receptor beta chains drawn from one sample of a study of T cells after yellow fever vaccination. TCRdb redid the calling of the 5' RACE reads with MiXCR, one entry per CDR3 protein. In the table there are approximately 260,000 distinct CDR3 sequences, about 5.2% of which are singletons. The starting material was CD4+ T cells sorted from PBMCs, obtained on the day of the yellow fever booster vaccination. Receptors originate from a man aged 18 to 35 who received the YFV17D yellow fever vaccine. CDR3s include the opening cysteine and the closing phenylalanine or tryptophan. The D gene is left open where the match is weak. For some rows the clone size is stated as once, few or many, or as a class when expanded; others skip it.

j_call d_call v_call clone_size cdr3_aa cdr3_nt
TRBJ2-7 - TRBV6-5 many CASSYSQGLTYEQYF TGTGCCAGCAGTTACTCCCAGGGGCTCACCTACGAGCAGTACTTC
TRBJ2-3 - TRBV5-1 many CASSGGQRADTQYF TGCGCCAGCAGCGGAGGACAGCGGGCAGATACGCAGTATTTT
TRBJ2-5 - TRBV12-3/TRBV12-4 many CASSLYQIEETQYF TGTGCCAGCAGTTTATATCAAATCGAAGAGACCCAGTACTTC
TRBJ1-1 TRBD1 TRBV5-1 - CASSPRQGTYTEAFF TGCGCCAGCAGCCCCCGACAGGGGACCTACACTGAAGCTTTCTTT
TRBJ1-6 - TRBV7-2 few CASSLETDFVSPLHF TGTGCCAGCAGCTTAGAAACGGATTTTGTTTCACCCCTCCACTTT
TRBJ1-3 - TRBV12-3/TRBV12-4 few CAGQTPGGNTIYF TGTGCCGGCCAAACTCCGGGGGGAAACACCATATATTTT
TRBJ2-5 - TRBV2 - CASSGSLGSGTQYF TGTGCCAGCAGTGGATCACTGGGATCCGGGACCCAGTACTTC
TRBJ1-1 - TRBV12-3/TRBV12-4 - CASSLGPGYTEAFF TGTGCCAGCAGTTTAGGTCCGGGCTACACTGAAGCTTTCTTT
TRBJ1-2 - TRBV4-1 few CASSQETRGYTF TGCGCCAGCAGCCAAGAGACCCGCGGCTACACCTTC
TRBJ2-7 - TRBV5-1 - CASSFPGPSYEQYF TGCGCCAGCAGCTTCCCCGGACCCTCCTACGAGCAGTACTTC
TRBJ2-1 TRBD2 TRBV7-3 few CASSLFSGGQDEQFF TGTGCCAGCAGCTTATTCAGCGGGGGGCAGGATGAGCAGTTCTTC
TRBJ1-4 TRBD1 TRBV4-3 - CASSQERTGGIATNEKLFF TGCGCCAGCAGCCAGGAGCGGACAGGGGGAATTGCAACTAATGAAAAACTGTTTTTT
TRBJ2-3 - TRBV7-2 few CASSPRQADTQYF TGTGCCAGCAGCCCTAGACAGGCAGATACGCAGTATTTT